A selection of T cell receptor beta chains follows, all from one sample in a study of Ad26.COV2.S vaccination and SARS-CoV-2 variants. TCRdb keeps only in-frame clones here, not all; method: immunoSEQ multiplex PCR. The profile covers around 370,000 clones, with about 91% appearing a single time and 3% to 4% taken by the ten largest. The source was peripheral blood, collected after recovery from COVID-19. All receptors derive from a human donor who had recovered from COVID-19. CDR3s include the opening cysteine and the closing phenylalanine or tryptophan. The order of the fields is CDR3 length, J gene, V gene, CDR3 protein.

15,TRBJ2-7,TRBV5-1,CASSPGSGGFYEQYF
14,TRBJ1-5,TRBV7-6,CASSSTGGNQPQHF
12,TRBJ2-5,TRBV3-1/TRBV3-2,CASSGGSPHEYF
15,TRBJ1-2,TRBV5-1,CASSLTSDLSYGYTF
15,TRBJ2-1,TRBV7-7,CASSLRLSSYNEQFF
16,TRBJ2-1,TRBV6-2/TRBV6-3,CASSYSGTSGGNEQFF
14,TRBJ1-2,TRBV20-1,CSASSPGRNYGYTF
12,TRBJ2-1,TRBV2,CASGTIGGLEFF
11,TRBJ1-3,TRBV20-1,CSAFRGSTIYF
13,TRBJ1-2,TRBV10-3,CAISPGQVYGYTF
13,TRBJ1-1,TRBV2,CASKGFMNTEAFF
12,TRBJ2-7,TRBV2,CASSDAGAEQYF
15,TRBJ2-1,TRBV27,CASSLITGGYNEQFF
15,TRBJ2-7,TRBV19,CASSIGGGATYEQYF
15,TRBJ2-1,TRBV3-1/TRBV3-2,CASSLMAGSYNEQFF
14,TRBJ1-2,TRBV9,CASSSGTGDYGYTF
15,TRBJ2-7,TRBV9,CASSPNKRLAHEQYF
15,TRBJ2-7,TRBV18,CASSLPGQGIYEQYF
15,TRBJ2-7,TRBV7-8,CASSLIVQGIYEQYF
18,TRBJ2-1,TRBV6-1,CASSEAGASGGASNEQFF
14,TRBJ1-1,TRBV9,CASSPETGVTEAFF
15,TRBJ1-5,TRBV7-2,CASSFSLGANQPQHF
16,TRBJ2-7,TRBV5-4,CASSPGGTSGVYEQYF
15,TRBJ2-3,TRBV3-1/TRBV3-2,CASTPRGARTDTQYF
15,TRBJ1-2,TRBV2,CASSEWGQGGNGYTF
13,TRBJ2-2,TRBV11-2,CASSLVPSGELFF
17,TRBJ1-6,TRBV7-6,CASSGRGGRGGNSPLHF
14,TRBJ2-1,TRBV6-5,CASILGGNINEQFF
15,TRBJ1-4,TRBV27,CASSFLTFVRSVLFF
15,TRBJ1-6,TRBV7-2,CASSLEADNNSPLHF
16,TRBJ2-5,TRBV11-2,CASSRLVRARGETQYF
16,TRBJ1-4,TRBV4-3,CASSQDPDATNEKLFF
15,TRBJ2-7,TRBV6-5,CASRPRWTTSYEQYF
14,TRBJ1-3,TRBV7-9,CASSGPGSGNTIYF
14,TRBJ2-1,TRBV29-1,CSVERTGGDYEQFF
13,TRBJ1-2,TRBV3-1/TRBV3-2,CASSQDDRGGYTF
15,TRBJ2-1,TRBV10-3,CAISELWASNNEQFF
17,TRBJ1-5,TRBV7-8,CASSLAWGQGKNQPQHF
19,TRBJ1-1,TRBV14,CASSHTRDRALGRTPEAFF
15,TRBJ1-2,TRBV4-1,CASSQDLAGNYGYTF
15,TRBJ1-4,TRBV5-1,CASSEGNRRNEKLFF
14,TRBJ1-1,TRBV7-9,CASSLEGRGTEAFF